The 16 T cell receptor beta chains listed next were all sequenced from one sample in a study of CD8+ T cells in alopecia areata. Following RNA extraction, reverse transcription yielded cDNA that acted as the sequencing template. The data were produced by immunoSEQ multiplex PCR, yet TCRdb's version contains in-frame clones alone and is incomplete. The repertoire holds some 190,000 clones, over 60% seen once, with around 1.3% in the top ten. The treatment: oral pan-JAK inhibitor, 5-10 mg twice daily. The input for sequencing was CD4+ T cells sorted from blood, taken between weeks 43 and 45, from a patient treated with tofacitinib. These receptors were obtained from a human donor with alopecia areata.

The genes are TRBV25-1 and TRBJ2-3; possibly TRBD1 for D (5 bases). Trimming shortened V by 7 bases and J by 2 bases, and 13 bases separated the two germline ends. Per germline, CDR1 MGHDK and CDR2 SYGVNS. This CDR3 has 14 amino acids. The CDR3 protein is CASTDTRDTDTQYF. CDR3 nucleotides: TGTGCCAGCACAGATACCAGGGACACAGATACGCAGTATTTT.

This clone was recorded a few times. V usage is TRBV14 and J usage is TRBJ1-6; possible D gene TRBD1, 5 bases. Per the germline V gene, CDR1 is SGHDN and CDR2 is FVKESK. The CDR3 length is 14 residues. V lost 0 bases and J lost 5, with 5 bases in between. The DNA for the CDR3 is TGTGCCAGCAGCCAAGAGACAGATAATTCACCCCTCCACTTT. It specifies CASSQETDNSPLHF.

This clone has just one count. V usage is TRBV15 and J usage is TRBJ1-1; D ambiguous. The CDR3 contains 13 residues. V lost 8 bases and J lost 6, with 16 bases in between. CDR1 LNHNV and CDR2 YYDKDF come from the germline V gene (reference sequence). The CDR3 here is CATRNPPGSEAFF. For the CDR3, the DNA is TGTGCCACCCGAAATCCTCCCGGGTCTGAAGCTTTCTTT. Complete variable domain (other parts from reference TRBV15 and TRBJ1-1): DAMVIQNPRYQVTQFGKPVTLSCSQTLNHNVMYWYQQKSSQAPKLLFHYYDKDFNNEADTPDNFQSRRPNTSFCFLDIRSPGLGDTAMYLCATRNPPGSEAFFGQGTRLTVV.

The V gene is TRBV20-1, the J gene TRBJ1-2, with no clear D. The CDR3 loop spans 10 amino acids. The germline gives CDR1 DFQATT, CDR2 SNEGSKA (reference sequence). V was pared by 6 bases and J by 6 bases, with 8 bases between. This CDR3 reads CSARTDGYTF. Here the CDR3 DNA reads TGCAGTGCGCGGACGGATGGCTACACCTTC.

This chain joins TRBV4-3 and TRBJ2-5, with unresolved D. The V and J ends lost 1 base and 7 bases respectively, with 19 bases between them. The germline V gene has CDR1 LGHNA and CDR2 YSLEER. The CDR3 runs 16 residues. Here the CDR3 reads CASSQGTIGPEMTQYF. In DNA form, the CDR3 reads TGCGCCAGCAGCCAAGGGACGATCGGGCCCGAGATGACCCAGTACTTC.

The genes are TRBV11-3 and TRBJ2-5, with D perhaps matching TRBD1 or TRBD2 (5 bases each). Germline V gene data show CDR1 as SGHNT and CDR2 as YENEEA. Deletions cut 3 bases from V and 4 bases from J, with 9 bases between. The CDR3 covers 13 residues. In DNA form, the CDR3 reads TGTGCCAGCAGCTTTGAGGGGACAGAGACCCAGTACTTC. It yields the protein CASSFEGTETQYF.

The chain employs TRBV15 and TRBJ1-6; D gene uncertain. Trimming removed 0 bases at V and 6 bases at J, with 9 bases between. This CDR3 has 15 residues. The germline V gene has CDR1 LNHNV and CDR2 YYDKDF (reference sequence). The CDR3: CATSRDRLGNSPLHF. In DNA form, the CDR3 reads TGTGCCACCAGCAGAGACCGCCTTGGTAATTCACCCCTCCACTTT.

This sequence joins TRBV7-9 and TRBJ1-1; D not certain. The CDR3 is 14 amino acids. Trimming shortened V by 4 bases and J by 4 bases, and 13 bases separated the two germline ends. CDR1 and CDR2 from the germline V gene are SEHNR and FQNEAQ (reference sequence). The CDR3 bases are TGTGCCAGCAGCTCCATAGGATCTATCACTGAAGCTTTCTTT. Protein sequence: CASSSIGSITEAFF.

The V call is TRBV29-1, the J call TRBJ2-3; D possibly corresponds to TRBD2 (7 bases). V was cut by 4 bases and J by 1 base, with 12 bases left in between. Germline V gene data show CDR1 as SQVTM and CDR2 as ANQGSEA. The CDR3 contains 14 residues. Here the CDR3 DNA reads TGCAGCGTTGGCGGGGGCAGGGGCACAGATACGCAGTATTTT. Encoded protein: CSVGGGRGTDTQYF.

V is TRBV6-1 and J is TRBJ1-1; no reliable D call. Trimming took 2 bases from V and 2 from J, leaving 15 bases between them. Germline V gene sequence: CDR1 MNHNS, CDR2 SASEGT. CDR3 length: 16 amino acids. The CDR3 nucleotides read TGTGCCAGCAGTGAATTGGAGCGCCTAGGAAACACTGAAGCTTTCTTT. Amino acids: CASSELERLGNTEAFF.

This clone occurred once. This chain connects TRBV29-1 to TRBJ2-7; TRBD2 might be the D (7 bases). V lost 5 bases and J lost 5, with 25 bases in between. The CDR3 length is 16 residues. In germline, CDR1 is SQVTM, CDR2 ANQGSEA. The CDR3 region is CSVSRIGGLRGNEQYF. The CDR3 DNA reads TGCAGCGTTAGCCGAATCGGGGGGCTCAGAGGGAACGAGCAGTACTTC.

The gene calls are TRBV9 and TRBJ2-4; TRBD1 aligns across 8 bases. The germline V gene has CDR1 SGDLS and CDR2 YYNGEE. V gave up 4 bases and J gave up 3 bases; unmatched junction bases: 12. CDR3 length: 17 amino acids. The CDR3 sequence is CASSPALRDRGKNIQYF. CDR3 DNA: TGTGCCAGCAGCCCAGCCCTCCGTGACAGGGGCAAAAACATTCAGTACTTC.

This clone was detected a few times. The V gene is TRBV2, the J gene TRBJ2-5, with D unresolved. V gave up 3 bases and J gave up 3 bases, with 2 bases separating them. The CDR3 is 11 amino acids. Looked up from germline, CDR1 is SNHLY and CDR2 is FYNNEI. This chain's CDR3 is CASSDEETQYF. CDR3 bases: TGTGCCAGCAGTGACGAAGAGACCCAGTACTTC.

The chain uses TRBV27 and TRBJ2-7; D is uncertain. The V end lost 3 bases, the J end lost 7 bases, and 16 bases lay between the germline ends. CDR3 length: 14 amino acids. From germline, CDR1 is MNHEY and CDR2 SMNVEV (reference sequence). For the CDR3, the DNA is TGTGCCAGCAGTTTTTACCCAGAGTCTGGGGAGCAGTACTTC. Translated: CASSFYPESGEQYF.

J is TRBJ2-3 and V is TRBV4-3, with D perhaps assigned TRBD1 or TRBD2 (6 bases each). The CDR3 sequence is 15 residues long. Germline V lookup: CDR1 LGHNA, CDR2 YSLEER. Deletions cut 2 bases from V and 4 bases from J, with 13 bases between. The CDR3 DNA sequence: TGCGCCAGCAGCCAACAAATAGGGGGGTCAGATACGCAGTATTTT. It translates to CASSQQIGGSDTQYF.

This chain joins TRBV27 and TRBJ1-2, with D uncertain. The V end lost 5 bases, the J end lost 8 bases, and 18 bases lay between the germline ends. This CDR3 comprises 14 residues. Germline V gives CDR1 MNHEY, CDR2 SMNVEV (reference sequence). CDR3 sequence reads: CASSPSTRVYGYTF. The CDR3 region has the DNA TGTGCCAGCAGTCCCTCGACACGGGTATACGGCTACACCTTC.